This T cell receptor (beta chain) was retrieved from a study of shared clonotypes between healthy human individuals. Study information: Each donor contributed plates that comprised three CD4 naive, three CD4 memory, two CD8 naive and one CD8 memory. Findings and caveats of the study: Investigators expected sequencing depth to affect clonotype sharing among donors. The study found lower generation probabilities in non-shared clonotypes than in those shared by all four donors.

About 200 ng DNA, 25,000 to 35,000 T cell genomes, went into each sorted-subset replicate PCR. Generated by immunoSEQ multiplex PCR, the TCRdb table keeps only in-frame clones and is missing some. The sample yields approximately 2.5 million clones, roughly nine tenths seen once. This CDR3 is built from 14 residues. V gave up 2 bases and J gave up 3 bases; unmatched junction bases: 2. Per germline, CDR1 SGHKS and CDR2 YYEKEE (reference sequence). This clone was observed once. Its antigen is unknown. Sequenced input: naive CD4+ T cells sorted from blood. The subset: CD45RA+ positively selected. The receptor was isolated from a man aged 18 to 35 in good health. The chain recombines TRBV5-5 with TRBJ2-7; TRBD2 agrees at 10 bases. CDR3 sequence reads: CASSLTSGNYEQYF. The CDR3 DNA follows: TGTGCCAGCAGCTTAACTAGCGGGAACTACGAGCAGTACTTC.